This T cell receptor (beta chain) appears in the sequencing data of a study of T cell responses to AZD1222 COVID-19 vaccine. Trimming at V came to 3 bases and at J to 6 bases, leaving 7 bases not matched to a gene. The CDR3 covers 15 residues. Germline CDR1 ENHRY, CDR2 SYGVKD. TCRdb keeps only in-frame clones here, not all; method: immunoSEQ multiplex PCR. The table has 130,000 to 150,000 clones, 88% seen once; the top ten hold under 7%. This clone has a single count. The TCR comes from an adult who received the MenACWY meningococcal vaccine as a control. The chain links TRBV10-3 to TRBJ1-5; the match to TRBD1 covers 8 bases. The starting material was peripheral blood, obtained 28 days after the second dose of the MenACWY control vaccine. The CDR3 sequence is CAISDQGQGSQPQHF. As DNA, the CDR3 is TGTGCCATCAGTGATCAAGGACAGGGTAGTCAGCCCCAGCATTTT.